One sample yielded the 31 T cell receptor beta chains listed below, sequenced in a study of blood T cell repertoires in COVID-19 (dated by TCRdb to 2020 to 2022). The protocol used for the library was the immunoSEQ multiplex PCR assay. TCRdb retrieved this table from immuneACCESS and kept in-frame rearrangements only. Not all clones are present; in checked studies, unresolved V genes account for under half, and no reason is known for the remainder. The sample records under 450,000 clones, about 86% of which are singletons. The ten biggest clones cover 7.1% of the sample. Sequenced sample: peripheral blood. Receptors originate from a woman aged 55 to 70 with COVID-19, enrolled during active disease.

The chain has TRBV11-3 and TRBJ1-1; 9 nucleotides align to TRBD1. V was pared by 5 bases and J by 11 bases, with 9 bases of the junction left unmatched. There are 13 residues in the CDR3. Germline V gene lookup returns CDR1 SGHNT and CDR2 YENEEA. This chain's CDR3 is CASSATGTGIAFF. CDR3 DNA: TGTGCCAGCAGCGCAACCGGGACAGGGATCGCTTTCTTT.

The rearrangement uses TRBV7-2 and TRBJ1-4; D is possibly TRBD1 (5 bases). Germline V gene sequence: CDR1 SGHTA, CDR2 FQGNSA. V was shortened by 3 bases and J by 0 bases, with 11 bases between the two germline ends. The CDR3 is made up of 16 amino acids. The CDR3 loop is CASSFIGHATNEKLFF. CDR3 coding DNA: TGTGCCAGCAGCTTCATTGGACATGCAACTAATGAAAAACTGTTTTTT.

The CDR3 bases are TGTGCCAGTAGTATCCGGGCTAGCGGGGGGGCTCGAGATACGCAGTATTTT. Protein: CASSIRASGGARDTQYF. The V call is TRBV19, the J call TRBJ2-3; 12 bases are a match to TRBD2. Germline V lookup: CDR1 LNHDA, CDR2 SQIVND (reference sequence). V gave up 3 bases and J gave up 5 bases; unmatched junction bases: 9. The CDR3 length is 17 residues.

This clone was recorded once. The CDR3 reads CASSGGQIFVGGYTF. In nucleotides, the CDR3 is TGTGCCAGCAGCGGGGGACAGATCTTCGTAGGTGGCTACACCTTC. The genes are TRBV9 and TRBJ1-2, with 7 bases fitting TRBD1. Germline loops: CDR1 SGDLS, CDR2 YYNGEE. J gave up 7 bases and V 3 bases, and 12 bases lay outside the gene matches. This CDR3 comprises 15 residues.

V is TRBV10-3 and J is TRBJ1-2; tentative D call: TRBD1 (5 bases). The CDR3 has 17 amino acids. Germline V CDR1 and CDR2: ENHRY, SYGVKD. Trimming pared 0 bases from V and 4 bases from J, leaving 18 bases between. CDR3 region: CAISESGPSGGGYGYTF. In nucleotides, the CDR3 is TGTGCCATCAGTGAGTCGGGCCCGTCGGGGGGAGGCTATGGCTACACCTTC.

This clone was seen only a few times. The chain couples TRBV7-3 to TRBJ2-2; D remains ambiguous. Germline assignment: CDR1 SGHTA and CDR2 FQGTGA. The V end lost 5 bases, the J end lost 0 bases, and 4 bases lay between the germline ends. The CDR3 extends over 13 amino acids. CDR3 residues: CASSPTNTGELFF. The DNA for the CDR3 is TGTGCCAGCAGCCCAACGAACACCGGGGAGCTGTTTTTT.

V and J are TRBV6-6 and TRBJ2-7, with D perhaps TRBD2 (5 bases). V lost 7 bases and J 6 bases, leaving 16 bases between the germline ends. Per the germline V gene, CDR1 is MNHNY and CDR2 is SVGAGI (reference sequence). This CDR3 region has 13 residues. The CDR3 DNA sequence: TGTGCCAGCAAGCGGCTAAGCAGATCCGAGCAGTACTTC. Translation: CASKRLSRSEQYF.

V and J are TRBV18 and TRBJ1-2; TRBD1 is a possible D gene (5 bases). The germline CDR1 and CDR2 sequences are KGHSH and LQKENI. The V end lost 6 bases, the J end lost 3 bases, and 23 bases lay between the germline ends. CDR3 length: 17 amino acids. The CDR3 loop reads CASSTPRRGESDYGYTF. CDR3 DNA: TGTGCCAGCTCCACCCCTCGGCGGGGGGAGTCGGACTATGGCTACACCTTC. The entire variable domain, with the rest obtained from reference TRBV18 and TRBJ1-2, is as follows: NAGVMQNPRHLVRRRGQEARLRCSPMKGHSHVYWYRQLPEEGLKFMVYLQKENIIDESGMPKERFSAEFPKEGPSILRIQQVVRGDSAAYFCASSTPRRGESDYGYTFGSGTRLTVV.

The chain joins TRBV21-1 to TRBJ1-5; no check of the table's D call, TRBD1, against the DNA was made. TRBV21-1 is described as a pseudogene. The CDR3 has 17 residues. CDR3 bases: TGTGCCAGCAGCAAAATAGTCCCGGACAAGCCCCTCCAGCCCCAGCATTTT. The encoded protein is CASSKIVPDKPLQPQHF.

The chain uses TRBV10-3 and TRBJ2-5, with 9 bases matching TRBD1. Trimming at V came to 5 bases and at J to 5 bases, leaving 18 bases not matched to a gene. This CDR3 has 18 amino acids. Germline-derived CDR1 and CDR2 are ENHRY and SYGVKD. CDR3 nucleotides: TGTGCCATCAGTCCCCGCGATGTTAGAGGGACAGGGCAGGAGACCCAGTACTTC. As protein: CAISPRDVRGTGQETQYF.

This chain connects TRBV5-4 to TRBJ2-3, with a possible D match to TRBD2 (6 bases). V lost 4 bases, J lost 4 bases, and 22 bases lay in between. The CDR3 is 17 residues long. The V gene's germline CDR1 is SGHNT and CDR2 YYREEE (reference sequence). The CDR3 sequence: CASSPAGRGSLPDTQYF. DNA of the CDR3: TGTGCCAGCAGCCCTGCGGGTCGGGGGTCACTTCCAGATACGCAGTATTTT.

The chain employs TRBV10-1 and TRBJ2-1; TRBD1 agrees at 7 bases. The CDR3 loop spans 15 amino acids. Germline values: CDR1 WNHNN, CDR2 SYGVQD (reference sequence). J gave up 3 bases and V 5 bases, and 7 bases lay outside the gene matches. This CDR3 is CASSPSGQFYNEQFF. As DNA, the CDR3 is TGCGCCAGCAGTCCCTCGGGACAGTTCTACAATGAGCAGTTCTTC.

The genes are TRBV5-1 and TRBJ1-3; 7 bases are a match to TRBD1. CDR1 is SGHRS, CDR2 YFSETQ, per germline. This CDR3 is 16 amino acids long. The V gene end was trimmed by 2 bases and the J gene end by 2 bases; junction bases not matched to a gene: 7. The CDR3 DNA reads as TGCGCCAGCAGCTTTCCACAGGGGATGCCTGGAAACACCATATATTTT. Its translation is CASSFPQGMPGNTIYF.

CDR3 in amino acids: CASSEVGRGLKGYTF. The CDR3 nucleotides read TGTGCCAGCAGTGAAGTGGGCAGGGGGTTGAAAGGCTACACCTTC. The chain carries TRBV2 and TRBJ1-2; 7 bases are shared with TRBD1. This CDR3 has 15 amino acids. Germline V gives CDR1 SNHLY, CDR2 FYNNEI. V lost 1 base, J lost 8 bases, and 10 bases stayed unmatched. The full variable domain, its missing parts supplied by reference TRBV2 and TRBJ1-2, is EPEVTQTPSHQVTQMGQEVILRCVPISNHLYFYWYRQILGQKVEFLVSFYNNEISEKSEIFDDQFSVERPDGSNFTLKIRSTKLEDSAMYFCASSEVGRGLKGYTFGSGTRLTVV.

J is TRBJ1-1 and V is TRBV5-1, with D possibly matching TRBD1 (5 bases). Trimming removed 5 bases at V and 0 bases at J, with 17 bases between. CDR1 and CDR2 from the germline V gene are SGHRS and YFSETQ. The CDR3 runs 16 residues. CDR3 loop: CASSVSGAKMNTEAFF. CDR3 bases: TGCGCCAGCAGTGTAAGTGGGGCAAAGATGAACACTGAAGCTTTCTTT.

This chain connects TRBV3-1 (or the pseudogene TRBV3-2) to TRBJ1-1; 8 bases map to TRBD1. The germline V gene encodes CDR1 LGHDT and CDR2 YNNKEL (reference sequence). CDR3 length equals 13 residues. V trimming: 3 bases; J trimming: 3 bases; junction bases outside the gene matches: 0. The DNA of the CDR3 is TGTGCCAGCAGCCAGACAGGGGACACTGAAGCTTTCTTT. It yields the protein CASSQTGDTEAFF.

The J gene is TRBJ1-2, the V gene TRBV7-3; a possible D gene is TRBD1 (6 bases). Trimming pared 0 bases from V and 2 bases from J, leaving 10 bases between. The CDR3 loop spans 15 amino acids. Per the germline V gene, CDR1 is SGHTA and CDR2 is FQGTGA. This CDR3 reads CASSLTAQGNYGYTF. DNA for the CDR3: TGTGCCAGCAGCTTAACGGCTCAGGGGAACTATGGCTACACCTTC.

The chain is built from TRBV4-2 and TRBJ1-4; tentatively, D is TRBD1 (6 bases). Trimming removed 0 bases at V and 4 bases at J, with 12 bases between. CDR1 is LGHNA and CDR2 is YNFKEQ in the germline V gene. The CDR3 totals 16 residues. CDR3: CASSQDRMDSNEKLFF. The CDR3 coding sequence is TGTGCCAGCAGCCAAGATCGGATGGACAGTAATGAAAAACTGTTTTTT.

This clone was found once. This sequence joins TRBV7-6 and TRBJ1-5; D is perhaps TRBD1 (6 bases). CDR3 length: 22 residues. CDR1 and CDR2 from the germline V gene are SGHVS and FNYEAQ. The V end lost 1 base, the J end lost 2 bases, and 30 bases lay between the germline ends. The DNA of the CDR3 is TGTGCCAGCAGCTTAGACCTCGGGAAAAGAGGGGGATGGCGGATCGGCAATCAGCCCCAGCATTTT. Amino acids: CASSLDLGKRGGWRIGNQPQHF.

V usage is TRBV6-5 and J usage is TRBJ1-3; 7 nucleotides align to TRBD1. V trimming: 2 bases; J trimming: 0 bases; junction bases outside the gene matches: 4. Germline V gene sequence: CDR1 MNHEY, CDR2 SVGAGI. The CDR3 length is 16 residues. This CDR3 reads CASSYDRASSGNTIYF. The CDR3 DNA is TGTGCCAGCAGTTACGACAGGGCCAGCTCTGGAAACACCATATATTTT.

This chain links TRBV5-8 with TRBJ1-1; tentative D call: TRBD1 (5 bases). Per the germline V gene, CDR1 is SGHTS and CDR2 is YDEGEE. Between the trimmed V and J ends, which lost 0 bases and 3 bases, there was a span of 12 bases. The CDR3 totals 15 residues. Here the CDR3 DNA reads TGTGCCAGCAGCTTGGGTCAGGGAAGGGACACTGAAGCTTTCTTT. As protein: CASSLGQGRDTEAFF.

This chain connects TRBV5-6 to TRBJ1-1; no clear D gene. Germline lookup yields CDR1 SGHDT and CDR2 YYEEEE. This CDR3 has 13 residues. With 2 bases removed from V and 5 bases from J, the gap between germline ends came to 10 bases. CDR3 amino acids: CASSLEYRTEAFF. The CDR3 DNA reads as TGTGCCAGCAGCTTAGAGTATCGGACTGAAGCTTTCTTT.

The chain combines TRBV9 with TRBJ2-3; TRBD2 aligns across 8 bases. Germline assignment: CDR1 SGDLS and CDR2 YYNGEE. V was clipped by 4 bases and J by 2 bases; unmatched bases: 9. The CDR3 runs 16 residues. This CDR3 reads CASSPDIAGYTDTQYF. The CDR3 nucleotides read TGTGCCAGCAGCCCCGACATAGCGGGGTACACAGATACGCAGTATTTT.

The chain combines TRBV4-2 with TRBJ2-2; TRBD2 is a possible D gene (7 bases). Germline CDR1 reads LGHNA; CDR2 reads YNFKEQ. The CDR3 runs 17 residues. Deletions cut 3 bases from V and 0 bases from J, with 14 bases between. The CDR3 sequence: CASSQRGGPANTGELFF. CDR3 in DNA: TGTGCCAGCAGCCAGAGGGGGGGACCAGCGAACACCGGGGAGCTGTTTTTT.

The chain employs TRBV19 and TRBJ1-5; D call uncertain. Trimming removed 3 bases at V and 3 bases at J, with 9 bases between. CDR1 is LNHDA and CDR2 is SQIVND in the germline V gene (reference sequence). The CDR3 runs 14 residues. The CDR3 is CASSIGEANQPQHF. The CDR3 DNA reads TGTGCCAGTAGTATTGGAGAAGCCAATCAGCCCCAGCATTTT.

The CDR3 region is CASSLDWAGVGNVLTF. The CDR3 DNA reads as TGTGCCAGCAGCTTAGATTGGGCAGGGGTAGGCAACGTCCTGACTTTC. The V and J genes are TRBV11-2 and TRBJ2-6; D may be TRBD1 (6 bases). CDR1 is SGHAT, CDR2 FQNNGV, per germline. Trimming took off 0 bases at V and 9 bases at J, with 15 bases between the two ends. The CDR3 spans 16 residues. The complete variable domain, with remaining parts taken from reference TRBV11-2 and TRBJ2-6, reads EAGVAQSPRYKIIEKRQSVAFWCNPISGHATLYWYQQILGQGPKLLIQFQNNGVVDDSQLPKDRFSAERLKGVDSTLKIQPAKLEDSAVYLCASSLDWAGVGNVLTFGAGSRLTVL.

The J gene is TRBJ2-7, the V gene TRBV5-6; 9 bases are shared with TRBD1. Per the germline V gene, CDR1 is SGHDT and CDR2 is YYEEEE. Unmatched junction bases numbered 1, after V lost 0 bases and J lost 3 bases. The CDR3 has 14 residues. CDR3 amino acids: CASSLGDRVYEQYF. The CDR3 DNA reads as TGTGCCAGCAGCTTGGGGGACAGGGTCTACGAGCAGTACTTC.

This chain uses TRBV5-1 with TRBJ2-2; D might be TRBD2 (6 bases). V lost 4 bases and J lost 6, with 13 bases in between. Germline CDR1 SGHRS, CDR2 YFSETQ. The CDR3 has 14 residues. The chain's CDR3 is CASSTLAGAGELFF. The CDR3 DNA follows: TGCGCCAGCAGCACACTAGCAGGCGCCGGGGAGCTGTTTTTT.

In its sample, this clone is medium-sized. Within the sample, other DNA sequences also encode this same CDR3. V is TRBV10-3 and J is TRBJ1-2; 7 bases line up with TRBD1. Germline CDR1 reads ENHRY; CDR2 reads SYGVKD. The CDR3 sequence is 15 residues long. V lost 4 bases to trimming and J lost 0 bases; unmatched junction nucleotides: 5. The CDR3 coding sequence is TGTGCCATCAGTGGGGACAGAGAACCTAACTATGGCTACACCTTC. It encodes CAISGDREPNYGYTF.

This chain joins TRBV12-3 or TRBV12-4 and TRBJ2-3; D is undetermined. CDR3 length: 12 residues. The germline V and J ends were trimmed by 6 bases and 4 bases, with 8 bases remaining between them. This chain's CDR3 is CASSPTPDTQYF. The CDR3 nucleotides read TGTGCCAGCAGCCCTACCCCAGATACGCAGTATTTT.

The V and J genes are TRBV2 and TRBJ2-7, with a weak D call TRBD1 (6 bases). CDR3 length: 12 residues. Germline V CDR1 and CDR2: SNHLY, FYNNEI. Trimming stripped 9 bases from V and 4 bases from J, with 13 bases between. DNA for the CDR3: TGTGCCAGTTCGGACAGACATTACGAGCAGTACTTC. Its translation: CASSDRHYEQYF.